The 14 T cell receptor beta chains below all came from one sample that was sequenced in a study of blood T cell repertoires in COVID-19. Here immunoSEQ multiplex PCR was the method, and the copy in TCRdb shows in-frame clones only, minus some. The sample includes fewer than 250,000 clones, 84% of them seen just once. Material: peripheral blood. The source of these receptors is a man between 50 and 59 years old with acute or convalescent COVID-19.

This clone has only a few counts. V usage is TRBV3-1 (or the pseudogene TRBV3-2) and J usage is TRBJ1-2; 10 positions match TRBD1. The CDR3 is 19 residues long. Germline trimming cut 1 base from V and 3 bases from J; bases unmatched to any gene: 14. Looked up from germline, CDR1 is LGHDT and CDR2 is YNNKEL (reference sequence). CDR3 sequence reads: CASSQALSLLGTGDYGYTF. CDR3 nucleotides: TGTGCCAGCAGCCAAGCTCTATCTCTTTTAGGGACAGGGGACTATGGCTACACCTTC.

This clone was detected ten times or more. The chain couples TRBV13 to TRBJ2-7; TRBD1 matches 7 bases. The CDR3 sequence is 13 residues long. Germline CDR1 is PRHDT and CDR2 is FYEKMQ (reference sequence). With V trimmed by 5 bases and J by 4 bases, 5 bases remained unmatched. Written as DNA, the CDR3 is TGTGCCAGCAGCCGACAGGGTGGTTACGAGCAGTACTTC. Amino acids: CASSRQGGYEQYF. The full variable domain, rest sourced from reference TRBV13 and TRBJ2-7, is AAGVIQSPRHLIKEKRETATLKCYPIPRHDTVYWYQQGPGQDPQFLISFYEKMQSDKGSIPDRFSAQQFSDYHSELNMSSLELGDSALYFCASSRQGGYEQYFGPGTRLTVT.

CDR3 bases: TGTGCCAGCAGCCCTCAGGGGCGTGAGCAGTACTTC. Translated: CASSPQGREQYF. This chain links TRBV9 with TRBJ2-7; tentatively, D is TRBD1 (6 bases). V lost 4 bases and J lost 7, with 12 bases in between. Germline CDR1 reads SGDLS; CDR2 reads YYNGEE. The CDR3 spans 12 residues.

This clone was observed once. The chain joins TRBV9 to TRBJ2-1; TRBD1 agrees at 8 bases. V dropped 0 bases and J dropped 6; count of bases not matched to a gene: 8. Germline V CDR1 and CDR2: SGDLS, YYNGEE. The CDR3 extends over 16 amino acids. The DNA of the CDR3 is TGTGCCAGCAGCGTAGGGACAGGGTGGAGGGTCAATGAGCAGTTCTTC. Residues: CASSVGTGWRVNEQFF.

The sample holds a few counts of this clone. The chain recombines TRBV15 with TRBJ2-3; 9 bases are a match to TRBD2. The CDR3 contains 15 residues. Germline CDR1 reads LNHNV; CDR2 reads YYDKDF (reference sequence). V was pared by 3 bases and J by 4 bases, with 5 bases of the junction left unmatched. CDR3 in amino acids: CATSRTSGGPDTQYF. CDR3 coding DNA: TGTGCCACCAGCAGGACTAGCGGAGGGCCAGATACGCAGTATTTT.

The rearrangement links TRBV5-4 to TRBJ1-6; no clear D. Germline V gene data show CDR1 as SGHNT and CDR2 as YYREEE (reference sequence). The CDR3 sequence is 16 residues long. V lost 0 bases and J lost 6, with 13 bases in between. The CDR3 region is CASSLGPGRVNSPLHF. DNA of the CDR3: TGTGCCAGCAGCTTGGGTCCTGGGCGGGTTAATTCACCCCTCCACTTT.

This clone is medium-sized within its sample. The rearrangement joins TRBV25-1 to TRBJ2-3; D is possibly TRBD2 (6 bases). The germline V gene encodes CDR1 MGHDK and CDR2 SYGVNS. The CDR3 runs 16 residues. Between the trimmed V and J ends, which lost 5 bases and 4 bases, there was a span of 19 bases. CDR3 sequence (DNA): TGTGCCAGCAGTACCCTGGTGGGGGGATACGCAGATACGCAGTATTTT. This gives the protein CASSTLVGGYADTQYF.

This clone was observed a handful of times. The V and J genes are TRBV6-6 and TRBJ1-4; 7 bases fit TRBD1. Germline-derived CDR1 and CDR2 are MNHNY and SVGAGI (reference sequence). The CDR3 runs to 15 residues. V dropped 4 bases and J dropped 6; count of bases not matched to a gene: 8. CDR3 sequence reads: CASSSRTGVYEKLFF. The CDR3 bases are TGTGCCAGCAGTTCCCGGACAGGCGTTTATGAAAAACTGTTTTTT.

V and J are TRBV21-1 and TRBJ2-7; the table names TRBD1, a call not compared with the DNA. TRBV21-1 is classified as a pseudogene. There are 15 residues in the CDR3. The CDR3 DNA follows: TGTGCCAGCAGCAAGACCCAGGATCCATCCTACGAGCAGTACTTC. This translates into CASSKTQDPSYEQYF.

This clone was seen more than once but under ten times. The DNA of the CDR3 is TGTGCCAGCACCCAGGGGTGGAACACTGAAGCTTTCTTT. The encoded protein is CASTQGWNTEAFF. J is TRBJ1-1 and V is TRBV12-3 or TRBV12-4; TRBD1 might be the D (6 bases). V lost 7 bases and J lost 1, with 10 bases in between. The CDR3 spans 13 residues.

V gene TRBV13 combines with J gene TRBJ1-5; D unclear. Trimming removed 2 bases from V and 4 bases from J, with 6 bases in between. Germline CDR1 reads PRHDT; CDR2 reads FYEKMQ (reference sequence). CDR3 length: 13 amino acids. The CDR3 DNA reads TGTGCCAGCAGCTTATCAGGAAATCAGCCCCAGCATTTT. It specifies CASSLSGNQPQHF.

The chain combines TRBV14 with TRBJ2-3; no reliable D call. This CDR3 comprises 13 residues. Trimming pared 4 bases from V and 4 bases from J, leaving 9 bases between. Germline CDR1 reads SGHDN; CDR2 reads FVKESK. The CDR3 nucleotides read TGTGCCAGCAGCCTCGTCCTATCAGATACGCAGTATTTT. This codes for CASSLVLSDTQYF.

The chain joins TRBV7-9 to TRBJ1-4; D is perhaps TRBD1 (6 bases). The CDR3 is made up of 16 amino acids. Germline V lookup: CDR1 SEHNR, CDR2 FQNEAQ (reference sequence). The V gene lost 5 bases and the J gene lost 2 bases, with 15 bases spanning the gap. The CDR3 region has the DNA TGTGCCAGCAGCCCAACAGGGTTGGCGACTAATGAAAAACTGTTTTTT. As protein: CASSPTGLATNEKLFF.

The chain recombines TRBV10-3 with TRBJ1-5; 9 positions match TRBD1. V lost 0 bases to trimming and J lost 5 bases; unmatched junction nucleotides: 5. Per germline, CDR1 ENHRY and CDR2 SYGVKD. The length of the CDR3 is 16 residues. CDR3 residues: CAISESGQGPHQPQHF. The CDR3 DNA sequence: TGTGCCATCAGTGAGTCGGGACAGGGACCTCATCAGCCCCAGCATTTT.